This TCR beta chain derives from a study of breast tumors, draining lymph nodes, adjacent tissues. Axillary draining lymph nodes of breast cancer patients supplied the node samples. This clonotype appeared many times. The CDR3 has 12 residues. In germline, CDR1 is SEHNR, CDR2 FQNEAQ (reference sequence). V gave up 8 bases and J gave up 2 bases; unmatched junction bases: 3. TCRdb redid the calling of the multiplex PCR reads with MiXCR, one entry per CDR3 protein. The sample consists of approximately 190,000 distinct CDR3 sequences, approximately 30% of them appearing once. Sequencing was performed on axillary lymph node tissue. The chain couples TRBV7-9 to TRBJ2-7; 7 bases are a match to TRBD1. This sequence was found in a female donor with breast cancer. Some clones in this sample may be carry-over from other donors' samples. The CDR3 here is CASEGQTYEQYF. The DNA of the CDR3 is TGTGCCAGCGAGGGACAGACCTACGAGCAGTACTTC.